This TCR beta chain comes out of a study of regulatory T cells in long-lasting Graves disease. Study-level information: Disease was considered persistent Graves' disease after over 5 years of antithyroid drugs (with positive TSH receptor antibodies).

Time point: persistent/refractory GD, antithyroid drugs over 5 years with positive TRAb. Construction of the TCR library relied on RNA isolated from PBMCs. Patients were from an endocrinology department in Xi'an, China. HTBI primers from iRepertoire and Arm-PCR of CDR3 regions yielded the TCR beta libraries. TCRdb re-called the multiplex PCR reads through MiXCR, storing one row per CDR3 protein. Among 350,000 to 500,000 distinct CDR3 sequences listed, 21% were seen once. This clonotype showed up many times. V was pared by 2 bases and J by 3 bases, with 7 bases of the junction left unmatched. Per germline, CDR1 MNHEY and CDR2 SVGEGT. The CDR3 is 16 residues long.

The chain combines TRBV6-2 or TRBV6-3 with TRBJ1-5; 7 bases are shared with TRBD1. This sample comprised peripheral blood mononuclear cells (PBMCs), obtained when the disease was refractory, from a patient treated with antithyroid drugs. This TCR derives from a female donor with Graves disease. The CDR3 protein is CASSYGAGGYNQPQHF. The DNA of the CDR3 is TGTGCCAGCAGTTACGGGGCAGGGGGGTACAATCAGCCCCAGCATTTT.